The 32 T cell receptor beta chains below come from one sample, sequenced in a study of cytomegalovirus exposure and HLA in healthy donors. PCR employed 60 Vbeta and 13 Jbeta primers. The method was immunoSEQ multiplex PCR; TCRdb's version includes in-frame clones alone and lacks a portion of them. The sample includes just over 150,000 clones, around 82% seen only once; the top ten take 6.6%. Sequencing was performed on PBMCs. These TCRs come from a woman aged 45-65 years in good health and CMV-seropositive.

This clone was detected a few times. The rearrangement links TRBV2 to TRBJ2-7, with unresolved D. V lost 6 bases and J 3 bases, leaving 18 bases between the germline ends. In germline, CDR1 is SNHLY, CDR2 FYNNEI. The CDR3 is made up of 15 amino acids. In nucleotides, the CDR3 is TGTGCCAGCAGACAATTTGACGGAGCATTCTACGAGCAGTACTTC. This gives the protein CASRQFDGAFYEQYF.

This chain connects TRBV27 to TRBJ2-3; TRBD2 agrees at 9 bases. J lost 0 bases, V lost 6 bases, and 7 bases had no gene match. This CDR3 is built from 16 residues. The germline V gene has CDR1 MNHEY and CDR2 SMNVEV (reference sequence). CDR3: CASRSLAGSSTDTQYF. The CDR3 bases are TGTGCCAGCAGATCTCTAGCGGGGAGTAGCACAGATACGCAGTATTTT.

The chain couples TRBV19 to TRBJ1-2; D call uncertain. Trimming took off 3 bases at V and 8 bases at J, with 22 bases between the two ends. The CDR3 contains 16 residues. Germline loops: CDR1 LNHDA, CDR2 SQIVND (reference sequence). DNA for the CDR3: TGTGCCAGTAGTATTAAGGCCGGGGTCCCGCTTGGAGGCTACACCTTC. Translated: CASSIKAGVPLGGYTF.

CDR3 residues: CASSQYPGEDEQYF. The CDR3 nucleotides read TGTGCCAGCAGCCAATACCCGGGGGAGGACGAGCAGTACTTC. The chain combines TRBV4-2 with TRBJ2-7; maybe TRBD2 (6 bases). The CDR3 runs 14 residues. Germline values: CDR1 LGHNA, CDR2 YNFKEQ. V lost 2 bases to trimming and J lost 5 bases, with 13 bases between them.

The chain joins TRBV7-6 to TRBJ2-1; D gene ambiguous. Germline V gene data show CDR1 as SGHVS and CDR2 as FNYEAQ. V was shortened by 4 bases and J by 6 bases, with 13 bases between the two germline ends. The CDR3 spans 14 residues. CDR3 amino acids: CASSYSGFFNEQFF. The DNA for the CDR3 is TGTGCCAGCAGCTATTCGGGTTTCTTCAATGAGCAGTTCTTC.

The rearrangement joins TRBV27 to TRBJ1-2; TRBD1 agrees at 10 bases. J gave up 6 bases and V 2 bases, and 3 bases lay outside the gene matches. Germline CDR1 MNHEY, CDR2 SMNVEV (reference sequence). The CDR3 runs 14 residues. In DNA form, the CDR3 reads TGTGCCAGCAGTTTACGCGGGACAGGGGATGGCTACACCTTC. It encodes CASSLRGTGDGYTF.

The chain employs TRBV19 and TRBJ2-2, with D perhaps TRBD1 (5 bases). This CDR3 is built from 14 residues. The V gene lost 7 bases and the J gene lost 1 base, with 10 bases spanning the gap. Germline CDR1 is LNHDA and CDR2 is SQIVND (reference sequence). CDR3 amino acids: CASNLGVNTGELFF. CDR3 bases: TGTGCCAGTAATCTAGGGGTGAACACCGGGGAGCTGTTTTTT.

The chain is built from TRBV10-2 and TRBJ2-7, with 8 bases fitting TRBD1. CDR1 WSHSY and CDR2 SAAADI come from the germline V gene. The J segment lost 5 bases and the V segment lost 5 bases, leaving 8 bases of the junction unmatched. CDR3 size: 14 residues. CDR3 protein: CASSRTGLRDEQYF. CDR3 sequence (DNA): TGCGCCAGCAGTCGGACAGGGCTGAGGGACGAGCAGTACTTC.

The rearrangement uses TRBV6-5 and TRBJ1-1; D is uncertain. Germline CDR1 MNHEY, CDR2 SVGAGI. CDR3 length: 13 amino acids. Between the trimmed V and J ends, which lost 4 bases and 1 base, there was a span of 7 bases. This CDR3 is CASSWAGNTEAFF. CDR3 in DNA: TGTGCCAGCAGTTGGGCCGGGAACACTGAAGCTTTCTTT.

The V and J genes are TRBV30 and TRBJ2-5; TRBD1 matches 9 bases. Germline V gene sequence: CDR1 GTSNPN, CDR2 SVGIG (reference sequence). The CDR3 is 13 residues long. V was pared by 3 bases and J by 2 bases, with 1 base of the junction left unmatched. CDR3 in DNA: TGTGCCTGGAGGGGACAGGGACAAGAGACCCAGTACTTC. It translates to CAWRGQGQETQYF.

V and J are TRBV13 and TRBJ2-6; maybe TRBD1 (6 bases). Germline V gene lookup returns CDR1 PRHDT and CDR2 FYEKMQ (reference sequence). The CDR3 has 15 amino acids. Trimming removed 3 bases at V and 2 bases at J, with 8 bases between. The CDR3 DNA reads as TGTGCCAGCAGCTTGAGGGGGACTGGGGCCAACGTCCTGACTTTC. Protein: CASSLRGTGANVLTF. The complete variable domain, with remaining parts taken from reference TRBV13 and TRBJ2-6, reads AAGVIQSPRHLIKEKRETATLKCYPIPRHDTVYWYQQGPGQDPQFLISFYEKMQSDKGSIPDRFSAQQFSDYHSELNMSSLELGDSALYFCASSLRGTGANVLTFGAGSRLTVL.

This chain uses TRBV19 with TRBJ2-3; D call uncertain. The CDR3 is 12 amino acids. V lost 5 bases to trimming and J lost 6 bases, with 9 bases between them. In germline, CDR1 is LNHDA, CDR2 SQIVND (reference sequence). Here the CDR3 DNA reads TGTGCCAGTAGTGTCGCACGGGATACGCAGTATTTT. Amino acids: CASSVARDTQYF. Combining the CDR3 with reference TRBV19 and TRBJ2-3 gives the whole variable domain DGGITQSPKYLFRKEGQNVTLSCEQNLNHDAMYWYRQDPGQGLRLIYYSQIVNDFQKGDIAEGYSVSREKKESFPLTVTSAQKNPTAFYLCASSVARDTQYFGPGTRLTVL.

This clone has a single count. The J gene is TRBJ2-5, the V gene TRBV4-1; 7 bases match TRBD1. The CDR3 is 15 residues long. Germline assignment: CDR1 MGHRA and CDR2 YSYEKL. Trimming cost V 2 bases and J 5 bases; bases outside gene matches: 8. CDR3 protein: CASSQLGQIGETQYF. The DNA for the CDR3 is TGCGCCAGCAGCCAATTGGGACAGATCGGCGAGACCCAGTACTTC.

V is TRBV15 and J is TRBJ2-3, with 8 positions matching TRBD2. The CDR3 covers 15 residues. The germline CDR1 and CDR2 sequences are LNHNV and YYDKDF (reference sequence). With V trimmed by 8 bases and J by 5 bases, 12 bases remained unmatched. CDR3 coding DNA: TGTGCCACCGGGAAAGCGGGGGAGCTAGGAGATACGCAGTATTTT. Protein sequence: CATGKAGELGDTQYF.

The rearrangement links TRBV6-1 to TRBJ2-7; perhaps TRBD2 as D (5 bases). CDR3 size: 12 residues. The V and J ends lost 4 bases and 3 bases respectively, with 7 bases between them. CDR1 is MNHNS and CDR2 is SASEGT in the germline V gene. CDR3 sequence reads: CASSAGNYEQYF. The CDR3 bases are TGTGCCAGCAGTGCCGGGAACTACGAGCAGTACTTC.

V usage is TRBV25-1 and J usage is TRBJ2-7; D may be TRBD1 (5 bases). The CDR3 has 14 residues. V dropped 5 bases and J dropped 6 bases, with 17 bases sitting between them. CDR1 is MGHDK, CDR2 SYGVNS, per germline. The CDR3 DNA reads TGTGCCAGCAGTTCCAGGGTGGATTCCGGCGAGCAGTACTTC. Amino acid sequence: CASSSRVDSGEQYF.

A note on this clone: The junction differs from germline at one of its ends, possibly a read error. The chain is built from TRBV7-9 and TRBJ1-2; D possibly corresponds to TRBD1 (5 bases). CDR3 length: 13 amino acids. CDR1 and CDR2 from the germline V gene are SEHNR and FQNEAQ (reference sequence). In nucleotides, the CDR3 is TGTTCCAGCAGCCGGGGGGTGGACTATGGCTACACCTTC. Its translation: CSSSRGVDYGYTF.

This rearrangement joins TRBV19 to TRBJ2-7, with D possibly being TRBD1 (5 bases). Germline V gene sequence: CDR1 LNHDA, CDR2 SQIVND (reference sequence). The CDR3 spans 13 residues. V was shortened by 5 bases and J by 2 bases, with 10 bases between the two germline ends. The CDR3 reads CASSLEGAYEQYF. Here the CDR3 DNA reads TGTGCCAGTAGTCTCGAAGGGGCCTACGAGCAGTACTTC.

The V gene is TRBV19, the J gene TRBJ1-2, with D perhaps matching TRBD1 (5 bases). Germline V gives CDR1 LNHDA, CDR2 SQIVND (reference sequence). The V end was cut by 1 base, the J end by 3 bases, with 9 bases between. The CDR3 spans 14 residues. For the CDR3, the DNA is TGTGCCAGTAGTATAGGGGGCATCGACTATGGCTACACCTTC. It is translated as CASSIGGIDYGYTF.

V and J are TRBV30 and TRBJ1-4; D call uncertain. V shed 0 bases and J shed 3 bases, with 11 bases lying between them. CDR1 is GTSNPN, CDR2 SVGIG, per germline (reference sequence). The CDR3 has 15 residues. The CDR3 DNA sequence: TGTGCCTGGAGTGTACCCATGCGGCCTAATGAAAAACTGTTTTTT. It translates to CAWSVPMRPNEKLFF.

This clone showed up just a few times. The V and J genes are TRBV21-1 and TRBJ2-4; whether TRBD1, the table's D call, matches the DNA was not checked. TRBV21-1 is a documented pseudogene. The CDR3 sequence is 16 residues long. The CDR3 bases are TGTGCCAGCAGCAAAAGGGGGACAACAAAGAGGGACATTCAGTACTTC. The encoded protein is CASSKRGTTKRDIQYF.

The chain carries TRBV4-3 and TRBJ1-1; D remains unclear. In germline, CDR1 is LGHNA, CDR2 YSLEER. CDR3 length: 14 residues. V dropped 4 bases and J dropped 3 bases, with 12 bases sitting between them. The CDR3 coding sequence is TGCGCCAGCAGCCTAGAAGGCGGGGACACTGAAGCTTTCTTT. This sequence encodes CASSLEGGDTEAFF.

This chain joins TRBV19 and TRBJ1-3; D may be TRBD1 (5 bases). Germline V gene sequence: CDR1 LNHDA, CDR2 SQIVND (reference sequence). CDR3 length: 11 amino acids. Deletions cut 9 bases from V and 6 bases from J, with 9 bases between. CDR3 in DNA: TGTGCCAGCCAGGGTGTAAACACCATATATTTT. It is translated as CASQGVNTIYF. The complete variable domain, with remaining parts taken from reference TRBV19 and TRBJ1-3, reads DGGITQSPKYLFRKEGQNVTLSCEQNLNHDAMYWYRQDPGQGLRLIYYSQIVNDFQKGDIAEGYSVSREKKESFPLTVTSAQKNPTAFYLCASQGVNTIYFGEGSWLTVV.

This chain links TRBV4-1 with TRBJ1-3, with TRBD1 as a possible D gene (5 bases). The CDR3 totals 15 residues. The germline V gene encodes CDR1 MGHRA and CDR2 YSYEKL. V lost 4 bases to trimming and J lost 1 base, with 11 bases between them. CDR3 DNA: TGCGCCAGCAGCCGCCTGGGGGGATCTGGAAACACCATATATTTT. It specifies CASSRLGGSGNTIYF.

With respect to this clone: A junction end diverges from the germline sequence, so it may reflect a read error. This same CDR3 is encoded by further DNA sequences in the sample. The chain recombines TRBV12-5 with TRBJ1-1, with TRBD1 matching over 9 bases. The germline V gene encodes CDR1 LGHNT and CDR2 FRNRAP. The CDR3 length is 17 residues. The CDR3 sequence is CASGLVMGQGRNTEAFF. The DNA of the CDR3 is TGTGCTAGCGGTTTGGTAATGGGACAGGGTAGGAACACTGAAGCTTTCTTT. Full variable domain (remainder filled in from reference TRBV12-5 and TRBJ1-1): DARVTQTPRHKVTEMGQEVTMRCQPILGHNTVFWYRQTMMQGLELLAYFRNRAPLDDSGMPKDRFSAEMPDATLATLKIQPSEPRDSAVYFCASGLVMGQGRNTEAFFGQGTRLTVV.

The chain employs TRBV5-1 and TRBJ2-2; 10 bases match TRBD2. Germline V gene data show CDR1 as SGHRS and CDR2 as YFSETQ. The CDR3 sequence is 16 residues long. J was trimmed by 2 bases and V by 3 bases; bases with no gene match: 4. CDR3 nucleotide sequence: TGCGCCAGCAGCTCTAGCGGGGGCCAAAACACCGGGGAGCTGTTTTTT. It specifies CASSSSGGQNTGELFF. Filled out from reference TRBV5-1 and TRBJ2-2, the complete variable domain reads KAGVTQTPRYLIKTRGQQVTLSCSPISGHRSVSWYQQTPGQGLQFLFEYFSETQRNKGNFPGRFSGRQFSNSRSEMNVSTLELGDSALYLCASSSSGGQNTGELFFGEGSRLTVL.

The chain carries TRBV6-6 and TRBJ2-6; TRBD1 agrees at 7 bases. The CDR3 sequence is 15 residues long. CDR1 is MNHNY, CDR2 SVGAGI, per germline (reference sequence). With 6 bases clipped from V and 2 bases from J, the junction kept 4 bases outside the gene matches. The DNA for the CDR3 is TGTGCCAGCAGCTTGACAGGGACTGGGGCCAACGTCCTGACTTTC. This translates into CASSLTGTGANVLTF.

This chain connects TRBV28 to TRBJ2-6; tentatively, D is TRBD2 (5 bases). Trimming cost V 8 bases and J 1 base, with 9 bases left between them. Germline CDR1 reads MDHEN; CDR2 reads SYDVKM. CDR3 length: 14 amino acids. The CDR3 nucleotides read TGTGCCAGCGGTGGACTGTCTGGGGCCAACGTCCTGACTTTC. It translates to CASGGLSGANVLTF.

The CDR3 protein is CASSQAGGGSNEQFF. The CDR3 coding sequence is TGTGCCAGCAGCCAAGCGGGGGGGGGCTCTAATGAGCAGTTCTTC. The chain is built from TRBV14 and TRBJ2-1; 8 nucleotides align to TRBD2. J was trimmed by 7 bases and V by 1 base; bases with no gene match: 6. The CDR3 extends over 15 amino acids. Germline CDR1 reads SGHDN; CDR2 reads FVKESK. The entire variable domain, with the rest obtained from reference TRBV14 and TRBJ2-1, is as follows: EAGVTQFPSHSVIEKGQTVTLRCDPISGHDNLYWYRRVMGKEIKFLLHFVKESKQDESGMPNNRFLAERTGGTYSTLKVQPAELEDSGVYFCASSQAGGGSNEQFFGPGTRLTVL.

This chain uses TRBV20-1 with TRBJ1-4; D gene ambiguous. Trimming pared 5 bases from V and 8 bases from J, leaving 9 bases between. The germline V gene encodes CDR1 DFQATT and CDR2 SNEGSKA (reference sequence). The CDR3 is 11 amino acids. The CDR3 coding sequence is TGCAGTGCTCGGACGGGGGAAAAACTGTTTTTT. Protein: CSARTGEKLFF.

The V call is TRBV5-4, the J call TRBJ2-5, with 7 positions matching TRBD2. The CDR3 has 15 residues. Per the germline V gene, CDR1 is SGHNT and CDR2 is YYREEE (reference sequence). Losses at the gene ends were 0 bases for V and 5 bases for J; bases not matched to a gene: 7. The CDR3 sequence is CASSLGLGEGETQYF. DNA for the CDR3: TGTGCCAGCAGCTTGGGACTAGGGGAGGGGGAGACCCAGTACTTC. Combining the CDR3 with reference TRBV5-4 and TRBJ2-5 gives the whole variable domain ETGVTQSPTHLIKTRGQQVTLRCSSQSGHNTVSWYQQALGQGPQFIFQYYREEENGRGNFPPRFSGLQFPNYSSELNVNALELDDSALYLCASSLGLGEGETQYFGPGTRLLVL.

This chain links TRBV9 with TRBJ1-4; 8 bases line up with TRBD1. Germline V lookup: CDR1 SGDLS, CDR2 YYNGEE. V shed 3 bases, J shed 8 bases, and the junction held 6 bases outside the gene matches. The CDR3 is 14 residues long. CDR3 DNA sequence: TGTGCCAGCAGCGCAGAGACAGGGGCGGAAAAACTGTTTTTT. This encodes CASSAETGAEKLFF.